Listed below are T cell receptor beta chains from one sample, sequenced in a study of blood T cells in healthy people across ages. TCRdb reprocessed the 5' RACE reads via MiXCR and lists one record per CDR3 protein. This sample has just under 550,000 distinct CDR3 sequences, with 24% found just once. This sample also belongs to another study, concerning T cells of mothers and their children.

Specimen: blood. The receptors here all came from a boy between 10 and 17 years old in good health. CDR3s include the opening cysteine and the closing phenylalanine or tryptophan. A D gene is named only where the DNA matches it firmly. The listing skips clone size in some rows; elsewhere it reads once, few, many or a size class.

.	TRBV29-1	TRBJ2-3	.	CSVAMGKADTQYF	TGCAGCGTTGCAATGGGCAAGGCGGATACGCAGTATTTT
TRBD2	TRBV25-1	TRBJ2-5	.	CASSEGLAEETQYF	TGTGCCAGCAGTGAGGGACTAGCGGAAGAGACCCAGTACTTC
.	TRBV5-1	TRBJ2-3	few	CASSFRFKDRPRADTQYF	TGCGCCAGCAGCTTTCGTTTCAAGGACAGACCGCGGGCAGATACGCAGTATTTT
.	TRBV9	TRBJ2-1	few	CASSVGEGVVEYNEQFF	TGTGCCAGCAGCGTAGGGGAGGGGGTGGTTGAGTACAATGAGCAGTTCTTC
TRBD1	TRBV7-3	TRBJ2-7	few	CASSYIQGAAEQYF	TGTGCCAGCAGCTACATACAGGGGGCTGCGGAGCAGTACTTC
.	TRBV7-2	TRBJ2-5	.	CASNPVAGPETQYF	TGTGCCAGCAACCCTGTAGCAGGGCCAGAGACCCAGTACTTC
.	TRBV6-2/TRBV6-3	TRBJ2-1	few	CASHGQRIYNEQFF	TGTGCCTCCCACGGGCAGAGAATCTACAATGAGCAGTTCTTC
.	TRBV7-2	TRBJ2-1	.	CASSASYNEQFF	TGTGCCAGCAGCGCCAGCTACAATGAGCAGTTCTTC
.	TRBV9	TRBJ2-1	.	CASSVFGDNEQFF	TGTGCCAGCAGCGTATTTGGGGACAATGAGCAGTTCTTC
.	TRBV11-2	TRBJ2-7	many	CASSFVGPGQLSGSREQYF	TGTGCCAGCAGCTTCGTCGGGCCAGGACAGCTAAGTGGGTCTCGGGAGCAGTACTTC
.	TRBV5-1	TRBJ2-7	many	CASSLGGGSSYEQYF	TGTGCCAGCAGCTTAGGGGGCGGGAGCTCCTACGAGCAGTACTTC
.	TRBV20-1	TRBJ1-2	.	CSARAPGAGNYGYTF	TGCAGTGCTAGAGCCCCGGGGGCAGGGAACTATGGCTACACCTTC
TRBD2	TRBV12-3/TRBV12-4	TRBJ2-1	few	CASSSTSGKDNEQFF	TGTGCCAGCAGTTCGACTAGCGGGAAAGACAATGAGCAGTTCTTC
.	TRBV4-3	TRBJ1-1	many	CASSQDNGGKGTEAFF	TGCGCCAGCAGCCAAGATAATGGGGGAAAGGGCACTGAAGCTTTCTTT
TRBD2	TRBV6-4	TRBJ2-1	few	CASSDGTSGGAEQFF	TGTGCCAGCAGTGACGGGACTAGCGGGGGGGCTGAGCAGTTCTTC
TRBD1	TRBV5-6	TRBJ1-1	.	CASSSGTDMNTEAFF	TGTGCCAGCAGCTCGGGGACAGACATGAACACTGAAGCTTTCTTT
TRBD2	TRBV7-2	TRBJ2-2	.	CASSLLGLAAGELFF	TGTGCCAGCAGCTTATTGGGACTAGCGGCCGGGGAGCTGTTTTTT
.	TRBV4-1	TRBJ2-1	.	CASSQDPPGYNEQFF	TGCGCCAGCAGCCAAGATCCGCCGGGCTACAATGAGCAGTTCTTC
TRBD1	TRBV7-9	TRBJ1-6	.	CASSLEGTENSPLHF	TGTGCCAGCAGCTTAGAGGGGACAGAAAATTCACCCCTCCACTTT
TRBD2	TRBV20-1	TRBJ2-1	.	CSARTGTSSFYNEQFF	TGCAGTGCTAGAACCGGGACTAGCTCTTTCTACAATGAGCAGTTCTTC
.	TRBV11-1	TRBJ2-2	few	CASSFFSTVVTGELFF	TGTGCCAGCAGCTTTTTCTCGACAGTCGTCACCGGGGAGCTGTTTTTT
TRBD1	TRBV12-3/TRBV12-4	TRBJ1-2	.	CASRTGVNYGYTF	TGTGCCAGCAGGACAGGGGTTAACTATGGCTACACCTTC
.	TRBV20-1	TRBJ2-4	once	CSAAPDRAKNIQYF	TGCAGTGCTGCCCCAGACAGGGCCAAAAACATTCAGTACTTC
TRBD2	TRBV20-1	TRBJ2-3	.	CSANSGSETDTQYF	TGCAGTGCCAACAGCGGGAGTGAGACAGATACGCAGTATTTT
.	TRBV20-1	TRBJ1-4	.	CSAPSRRGRFEKLFF	TGCAGTGCTCCATCACGTAGAGGGCGTTTTGAAAAACTGTTTTTT
TRBD2	TRBV28	TRBJ2-7	few	CASSSPAGVLEQYF	TGTGCCAGTAGTTCCCCAGCGGGAGTTCTTGAGCAGTACTTC
TRBD2	TRBV5-4	TRBJ2-3	.	CASSVLAGGDTDTQYF	TGTGCCAGCAGCGTACTAGCGGGAGGGGACACAGATACGCAGTATTTT
TRBD1	TRBV4-1	TRBJ1-1	few	CASSQEPGQPEAFF	TGCGCCAGCAGCCAAGAGCCGGGACAGCCTGAAGCTTTCTTT
TRBD1	TRBV6-5	TRBJ1-1	once	CASSYGQGAGTEAFF	TGTGCCAGCAGTTACGGACAGGGGGCAGGCACTGAAGCTTTCTTT
.	TRBV7-9	TRBJ1-2	.	CASSREERGGYTF	TGTGCCAGCAGCCGAGAGGAAAGGGGTGGCTACACCTTC
TRBD2	TRBV10-2	TRBJ2-7	few	CASSETSGRGIYEQYF	TGCGCCAGCAGTGAAACTAGCGGGCGGGGAATCTACGAGCAGTACTTC
.	TRBV28	TRBJ2-1	few	CASSLIRVENEQFF	TGTGCCAGCAGTTTAATCAGGGTGGAAAATGAGCAGTTCTTC
.	TRBV6-1	TRBJ2-2	.	CASSEARTGELFF	TGTGCCAGCAGTGAGGCAAGAACCGGGGAGCTGTTTTTT
.	TRBV4-1	TRBJ2-1	.	CASSQDHGEQFF	TGCGCCAGCAGCCAAGATCACGGGGAGCAGTTCTTC
.	TRBV10-2	TRBJ2-7	few	CASSEFGDSYEQYF	TGCGCCAGCAGTGAGTTTGGAGACAGCTACGAGCAGTACTTC
TRBD2	TRBV7-2	TRBJ2-1	.	CASSDSGTSGGWSLYEQFF	TGTGCCAGCAGCGACTCCGGGACTAGCGGGGGGTGGTCTCTGTATGAGCAGTTCTTC
.	TRBV6-6	TRBJ2-5	.	CASSQPGLNQETQYF	TGTGCCAGCAGTCAACCCGGACTGAACCAAGAGACCCAGTACTTC
TRBD2	TRBV6-4	TRBJ2-3	.	CASSLAGDVDTQYF	TGTGCCAGCAGCCTAGCGGGAGATGTAGATACGCAGTATTTT
TRBD1	TRBV9	TRBJ2-7	.	CASSVGTGEYEQYF	TGTGCCAGCAGCGTAGGGACAGGAGAATACGAGCAGTACTTC
.	TRBV25-1	TRBJ1-2	.	CASSVTGVNYGYTF	TGTGCCAGCAGCGTAACAGGAGTGAACTATGGCTACACCTTC
TRBD1	TRBV7-2	TRBJ2-3	.	CASSLRGGQGRDTQYF	TGTGCCAGCAGCTTACGGGGGGGACAGGGGAGAGATACGCAGTATTTT
.	TRBV3-1	TRBJ1-3	.	CASSPFTGGLSGNTIYF	TGTGCCAGCAGCCCATTTACTGGGGGCCTCTCTGGAAACACCATATATTTT
.	TRBV10-3	TRBJ2-1	.	CAISDPLADVSYNEQFF	TGTGCCATCAGTGACCCATTAGCGGACGTCTCCTACAATGAGCAGTTCTTC
TRBD2	TRBV4-1	TRBJ2-5	.	CASRNPGGRETQYF	TGCGCCAGCCGGAACCCGGGGGGTAGAGAGACCCAGTACTTC